A single sample gave rise to the 10 T cell receptor beta chains below, sequenced in a study of cytomegalovirus exposure and HLA in healthy donors (dated by TCRdb to between 2016 and 2019). The library relied on the immunoSEQ multiplex PCR assay. What TCRdb holds here is the immuneACCESS table cut down to in-frame rearrangements. Part of the clones is not present; checked against another copy, under half of the missing clones reflect an unresolved V gene, and the others are unexplained. In this sample the table shows roughly 60,000 clones, 95% of which occur a single time. 5.8% of the sample is in the top ten clones. The sequenced sample consisted of PBMCs. Receptors originate from a woman between 18 and 30 years old in good health and CMV-seropositive.

This rearrangement joins TRBV28 to TRBJ2-1; 11 nucleotides match TRBD2. The CDR3 runs 17 residues. With V trimmed by 5 bases and J by 4 bases, 10 bases remained unmatched. Germline V gene lookup returns CDR1 MDHEN and CDR2 SYDVKM. CDR3 residues: CASSPTTGTSGYNEQFF. The CDR3 DNA reads TGTGCCAGCAGTCCTACGACCGGGACTAGCGGATACAATGAGCAGTTCTTC.

V is TRBV9 and J is TRBJ1-1, with unresolved D. Trimming stripped 1 base from V and 1 base from J, with 5 bases between. Germline V gene data show CDR1 as SGDLS and CDR2 as YYNGEE. This CDR3 comprises 13 residues. The CDR3 is CASSVNQNTEAFF. The CDR3 DNA follows: TGTGCCAGCAGCGTAAATCAGAACACTGAAGCTTTCTTT.

The V call is TRBV28, the J call TRBJ2-3; 11 nucleotides agree with TRBD2. The CDR3 is made up of 17 amino acids. Losses at the gene ends were 3 bases for V and 1 base for J; bases not matched to a gene: 6. Germline CDR1 is MDHEN and CDR2 is SYDVKM. The CDR3 reads CASSFSPGLAGTDTQYF. The DNA of the CDR3 is TGTGCCAGCAGTTTCAGCCCGGGACTAGCGGGCACAGATACGCAGTATTTT.

CDR3 DNA sequence: TGTGCCAGTTCGGGAGTTGACTACAATGAGCAGTTCTTC. Translation gives CASSGVDYNEQFF. This chain joins TRBV7-6 and TRBJ2-1; TRBD2 is a possible D gene (6 bases). V shed 9 bases and J shed 3 bases, with 12 bases lying between them. Germline V gene data show CDR1 as SGHVS and CDR2 as FNYEAQ. The CDR3 is 13 amino acids.

This sequence joins TRBV4-3 and TRBJ1-5; D is uncertain. The V and J ends lost 1 base and 6 bases respectively, with 13 bases between them. The V gene's germline CDR1 is LGHNA and CDR2 YSLEER. The CDR3 is 15 residues long. The CDR3 DNA sequence: TGCGCCAGCAGCCAAGTGGCCGGGTCCATTCAGCCCCAGCATTTT. It specifies CASSQVAGSIQPQHF.

The chain is built from TRBV14 and TRBJ1-4; 7 bases match TRBD1. This CDR3 is built from 14 residues. The trim removed 4 bases at V and 4 bases at J, leaving 3 bases unmatched. The V gene's germline CDR1 is SGHDN and CDR2 FVKESK. The CDR3 loop reads CASSPGQFNEKLFF. Written as DNA, the CDR3 is TGTGCCAGCAGCCCGGGACAGTTTAATGAAAAACTGTTTTTT.

The V call is TRBV5-6, the J call TRBJ1-6, with 10 bases fitting TRBD1. The CDR3 consists of 16 residues. The J segment lost 7 bases and the V segment lost 7 bases, leaving 11 bases of the junction unmatched. The germline CDR1 and CDR2 sequences are SGHDT and YYEEEE. CDR3 sequence: CASRMLGQGTNSPLHF. CDR3 in DNA: TGTGCCAGCCGAATGTTGGGACAGGGGACAAATTCACCCCTCCACTTT. Looking up the rest from reference TRBV5-6 and TRBJ1-6 gives the full variable domain: DAGVTQSPTHLIKTRGQQVTLRCSPKSGHDTVSWYQQALGQGPQFIFQYYEEEERQRGNFPDRFSGHQFPNYSSELNVNALLLGDSALYLCASRMLGQGTNSPLHFGNGTRLTVT.

The J gene is TRBJ2-3, the V gene TRBV9; maybe TRBD2 (5 bases). V dropped 3 bases and J dropped 2 bases, with 10 bases sitting between them. Germline-derived CDR1 and CDR2 are SGDLS and YYNGEE. CDR3 length: 14 amino acids. The CDR3 loop reads CASSGGPLTDTQYF. CDR3 nucleotide sequence: TGTGCCAGCAGCGGAGGGCCCCTCACAGATACGCAGTATTTT.

V is TRBV19 and J is TRBJ2-5; 10 positions agree with TRBD1. This CDR3 is 14 amino acids long. Germline V gene data show CDR1 as LNHDA and CDR2 as SQIVND (reference sequence). Trimming cost V 6 bases and J 4 bases; bases outside gene matches: 5. CDR3 bases: TGTGCCAGTAGCAGACAGGGGGCGGGAGAGACCCAGTACTTC. Amino acids: CASSRQGAGETQYF.

The V and J genes are TRBV29-1 and TRBJ1-5, with D uncertain. This CDR3 has 14 residues. Trimming left V 1 base short and J 5 bases short, with 12 bases between. The germline V gene encodes CDR1 SQVTM and CDR2 ANQGSEA. CDR3 nucleotides: TGCAGCGTTGAAGTTCTTCGGAGGGATCAGCCCCAGCATTTT. Its protein product is CSVEVLRRDQPQHF.